The 3 T cell receptor beta chains below all came from one sample that was sequenced in a study of cytomegalovirus exposure and HLA in healthy donors. With 60 Vbeta and 13 Jbeta primers, the PCR was carried out. TCRdb keeps only in-frame clones here, not all; method: immunoSEQ multiplex PCR. The data show approximately 190,000 clones, about nine tenths seen once. The sequenced sample was PBMCs. These receptors all come from a boy between 2 and 10 years old in good health and CMV-seronegative.

The gene calls are TRBV10-3 and TRBJ1-2, with a weak D call TRBD1 (6 bases). Germline CDR1 is ENHRY and CDR2 is SYGVKD. The CDR3 sequence is 12 residues long. V was pared by 10 bases and J by 8 bases, with 17 bases between. This CDR3 is CATEAGGFGYTF. Here the CDR3 DNA reads TGTGCCACCGAAGCGGGGGGCTTCGGCTACACCTTC.

The rearrangement links TRBV19 to TRBJ2-7, with 10 bases that match TRBD1. In germline, CDR1 is LNHDA, CDR2 SQIVND (reference sequence). J gave up 4 bases and V 5 bases, and 5 bases lay outside the gene matches. The CDR3 contains 14 residues. The CDR3 nucleotides read TGTGCCAGTAGTTTGGGGACAGGGGTATACGAGCAGTACTTC. Its protein product is CASSLGTGVYEQYF.

The genes are TRBV9 and TRBJ2-5; 8 nucleotides match TRBD1. There are 14 residues in the CDR3. With 1 base clipped from V and 5 bases from J, the junction kept 4 bases outside the gene matches. Germline assignment: CDR1 SGDLS and CDR2 YYNGEE. For the CDR3, the DNA is TGTGCCAGCAGCGTACAGGGGGCGGGCGAGACCCAGTACTTC. Its protein is CASSVQGAGETQYF. The full variable domain, completed using reference TRBV9 and TRBJ2-5, is DSGVTQTPKHLITATGQRVTLRCSPRSGDLSVYWYQQSLDQGLQFLIQYYNGEERAKGNILERFSAQQFPDLHSELNLSSLELGDSALYFCASSVQGAGETQYFGPGTRLLVL.